This T cell receptor beta chain was sequenced for a study of OX40 agonist ivuxolimab in advanced cancers. Study overall: At roughly 80% male, the cohort had a mean age of 60 years, ranging from roughly 20 to 85.

Using immunoSEQ multiplex PCR, the repertoire was profiled, and TCRdb retains in-frame clones only, with some absent. The data show tens of thousands of clones, roughly nine tenths seen once. CDR1 is SGHTS, CDR2 YDEGEE, per germline. The V end lost 2 bases, the J end lost 1 base, and 5 bases lay between the germline ends. The CDR3 sequence is 13 residues long. Study-wide points: CD4+ and CD8+ blood T cells expanded clonally by week 6 at 0.1 to 3.0 mg/kg. Among the least clonally expanded were partial responders at 0.1-3.0 mg/kg.

Comment on this clone: Its target is unknown.

The V gene is TRBV5-8, the J gene TRBJ2-3; D is unresolved. The sequence came from an adult with an advanced solid tumor such as melanoma, head and neck, liver or kidney cancer. The input for sequencing was CD4+ or CD8+ T cells sorted from blood, taken in a trial of the OX40 agonist ivuxolimab. CDR3 nucleotide sequence: TGTGCCAGCAGCTTACACGGCACAGATACGCAGTATTTT. It codes for CASSLHGTDTQYF.